Below are 11 T cell receptor beta chains sequenced from a single sample in a study of blood T cell repertoires in COVID-19. Profiled with immunoSEQ multiplex PCR; TCRdb holds only in-frame clones, not every one. The sample carries approximately 470,000 clones, about nine tenths recorded once. The source material was PBMCs or T cells enriched from blood (not recorded which). The receptors derive from a woman in her late teens or twenties who had recovered from COVID-19.

This clone was seen once. J is TRBJ2-1 and V is TRBV7-8; a possible D gene is TRBD2 (6 bases). Germline values: CDR1 SGHVS, CDR2 FQNEAQ. Between the trimmed V and J ends, which lost 2 bases and 0 bases, there was a span of 20 bases. CDR3 length: 19 amino acids. Here the CDR3 reads CASSLYRRGTSSSYNEQFF. CDR3 sequence (DNA): TGTGCCAGCAGCTTATATCGGCGGGGAACTTCAAGCTCCTACAATGAGCAGTTCTTC.

This sequence joins TRBV6-5 and TRBJ2-3, with 8 bases fitting TRBD1. Germline CDR1 is MNHEY and CDR2 is SVGAGI. The CDR3 extends over 14 amino acids. The V and J ends lost 8 bases and 2 bases, in that order; junction bases with no gene match: 6. The DNA of the CDR3 is TGTGCCAGCGTAAGGACAGGGAACACAGATACGCAGTATTTT. Residues: CASVRTGNTDTQYF.

The chain carries TRBV6-5 and TRBJ1-1; no firm D call. The germline V gene has CDR1 MNHEY and CDR2 SVGAGI. Trimming pared 4 bases from V and 5 bases from J, leaving 11 bases between. The CDR3 has 13 amino acids. Written as DNA, the CDR3 is TGTGCCAGCAGTTCCCGAGAGGCGACTGAAGCTTTCTTT. This codes for CASSSREATEAFF.

The V gene is TRBV20-1, the J gene TRBJ1-2; D not certain. Trimming removed 3 bases at V and 7 bases at J, with 12 bases between. The CDR3 consists of 12 residues. CDR1 is DFQATT and CDR2 is SNEGSKA in the germline V gene (reference sequence). CDR3 in DNA: TGCAGTGCTAGTGGCGGGGTGGGTGGCTACACCTTC. Translation: CSASGGVGGYTF.

The rearrangement uses TRBV6-1 and TRBJ2-3; perhaps TRBD1 as D (6 bases). V was trimmed by 11 bases and J by 3 bases, leaving 21 bases between them. The CDR3 sequence is 15 residues long. Germline V gives CDR1 MNHNS, CDR2 SASEGT. CDR3 in DNA: TGTGCCGGGAGTACAGGGATTGATAGGACAGATACGCAGTATTTT. It encodes CAGSTGIDRTDTQYF.

This clone has only one observation. This chain links TRBV6-5 with TRBJ2-3; weak D call: TRBD2 (5 bases). Trimming shortened V by 6 bases and J by 1 base, and 14 bases separated the two germline ends. Per germline, CDR1 MNHEY and CDR2 SVGAGI. This CDR3 is 15 amino acids long. This CDR3 reads CASSVFSEGTDTQYF. The CDR3 bases are TGTGCCAGCAGCGTATTTAGCGAAGGCACAGATACGCAGTATTTT.

The gene calls are TRBV14 and TRBJ1-3; D is uncertain. Germline CDR1 reads SGHDN; CDR2 reads FVKESK. With 7 bases removed from V and 0 bases from J, the gap between germline ends came to 16 bases. The CDR3 is 16 residues long. The CDR3 protein is CASNSPGRTSGNTIYF. The CDR3 DNA is TGTGCCAGCAATTCGCCCGGGAGGACCTCTGGAAACACCATATATTTT.

The genes are TRBV6-6 and TRBJ1-2; tentative D call: TRBD1 (6 bases). The CDR3 covers 13 residues. V was clipped by 4 bases and J by 3 bases, with 9 bases between them. Germline V gene data show CDR1 as MNHNY and CDR2 as SVGAGI (reference sequence). The CDR3, as DNA: TGTGCCAGCAGTTTACAGGGTGACTATGGCTACACCTTC. It translates to CASSLQGDYGYTF.

The chain couples TRBV25-1 to TRBJ1-5, with D hard to call. Trimming cost V 0 bases and J 7 bases, with 7 bases left between them. The length of the CDR3 is 13 residues. In germline, CDR1 is MGHDK, CDR2 SYGVNS. The CDR3 region is CASSEYGRQPQHF. In DNA form, the CDR3 reads TGTGCCAGCAGTGAATATGGTCGGCAGCCCCAGCATTTT.

The V call is TRBV5-5, the J call TRBJ2-2, with 7 bases lining up with TRBD2. Unmatched junction bases numbered 3, after V lost 4 bases and J lost 6 bases. CDR3 length: 13 amino acids. The germline CDR1 and CDR2 sequences are SGHKS and YYEKEE (reference sequence). The CDR3 nucleotides are TGTGCCAGCAGCACCCGGGAGGCCGGGGAGCTGTTTTTT. This codes for CASSTREAGELFF.

The chain uses TRBV11-3 and TRBJ2-7; D is possibly TRBD1 (6 bases). Germline assignment: CDR1 SGHNT and CDR2 YENEEA. V lost 5 bases, J lost 7 bases, and 15 bases lay in between. CDR3 size: 13 residues. CDR3 region: CASSPQTGSEQYF. CDR3 bases: TGTGCCAGCAGCCCTCAAACAGGGTCGGAGCAGTACTTC.